This is a list of T cell receptor beta chains from one sample in a study of cytomegalovirus exposure and HLA in healthy donors. Assay: immunoSEQ multiplex PCR; the TCRdb copy retains only in-frame clones and omits some. The repertoire holds hundreds of thousands of clones, with around 64% as singletons. Sequenced material: PBMCs. All receptors come from a man aged 35 to 55 in good health and CMV-seropositive. The CDR3 runs from the conserved cysteine through the conserved F or W. A D gene is named only where the DNA matches it firmly. Clone size is given for some rows only: seen once, a few or many times, or a class if the clone is expanded.

abundance,v_gene,j_gene,d_gene,CDR3aa,CDR3nt
.,TRBV11-1,TRBJ2-7,.,CASSPDRNEQYF,TGTGCCAGCAGCCCGGACAGAAACGAGCAGTACTTC
.,TRBV7-2,TRBJ1-6,.,CASSSTGSPLHF,TGTGCCAGCAGTTCGACCGGGTCACCCCTCCACTTT
once,TRBV11-3,TRBJ2-2,TRBD2,CASSPPSGGANTGELFF,TGTGCCAGCAGCCCACCTAGCGGGGGGGCAAACACCGGGGAGCTGTTTTTT
.,TRBV19,TRBJ1-1,.,CASSLSTEAFF,TGTGCCAGTAGTTTGAGCACTGAAGCTTTCTTT
.,TRBV6-5,TRBJ1-2,TRBD1,CASSYGTAPANYGYTF,TGTGCCAGCAGTTATGGGACAGCTCCAGCTAACTATGGCTACACCTTC
few,TRBV10-2,TRBJ1-3,.,CASRPQAFGSGNTIYF,TGCGCCAGCAGGCCTCAGGCCTTTGGGTCTGGAAACACCATATATTTT
.,TRBV5-6,TRBJ2-5,.,CASSLFGVAVEQETQYF,TGTGCCAGCAGCTTGTTTGGGGTAGCGGTGGAACAAGAGACCCAGTACTTC
.,TRBV7-2,TRBJ1-1,.,CASSFGGRLNTEAFF,TGTGCCAGCAGCTTTGGGGGCAGGTTGAACACTGAAGCTTTCTTT
.,TRBV7-2,TRBJ2-5,.,CASSINIGKETQYF,TGTGCCAGCAGCATAAATATTGGCAAAGAGACCCAGTACTTC
.,TRBV11-2,TRBJ1-6,.,CASSLRGPALNSPLHF,TGTGCCAGCAGCTTAAGGGGCCCAGCCCTTAATTCACCCCTCCACTTT
.,TRBV7-9,TRBJ1-1,.,CASSHRRERPSTEAFF,TGTGCCAGCAGTCATCGGCGTGAAAGGCCTAGCACTGAAGCTTTCTTT
once,TRBV19,TRBJ1-2,TRBD1,CASSNGRGDYGYTF,TGCGCCAGTAGTAACGGCAGGGGGGACTATGGCTACACCTTC
.,TRBV5-1,TRBJ2-7,.,CASSLEDTPYEQYF,TGCGCCAGCAGCTTAGAGGACACCCCCTACGAGCAGTACTTC
.,TRBV29-1,TRBJ1-1,.,CSVLRGNTEAFF,TGCAGCGTACTACGTGGGAACACTGAAGCTTTCTTT
few,TRBV29-1,TRBJ1-2,TRBD1,CSVEDNGTGYGYTF,TGCAGCGTTGAAGATAATGGGACAGGTTATGGCTACACCTTC
once,TRBV12-5,TRBJ1-2,.,CASGLVQGDAEPGYGYTF,TGTGCTAGTGGTTTGGTACAGGGAGACGCGGAGCCGGGCTATGGCTACACCTTC
.,TRBV9,TRBJ1-5,TRBD1,CASSSDRGSNQPQHF,TGTGCCAGCAGCTCTGACAGGGGTAGCAATCAGCCCCAGCATTTT
.,TRBV28,TRBJ2-7,TRBD1,CASTKPGLMTGGNF,TGTGCCAGCACCAAACCGGGTTTAATGACAGGGGGGAACTTC
.,TRBV5-6,TRBJ2-2,.,CASTRGTGELFF,TGTGCCAGCACCCGCGGCACCGGGGAGCTGTTTTTT
.,TRBV5-1,TRBJ2-1,TRBD2,CASSLTTIGGFSNNEQFF,TGCGCCAGCAGCTTAACTACGATCGGGGGGTTCAGTAACAATGAGCAGTTCTTC
.,TRBV6-5,TRBJ2-7,TRBD1,CASSYPGTVPPYEQYF,TGTGCCAGCAGTTACCCCGGGACAGTCCCCCCCTACGAGCAGTACTTC